The clone carrying this T cell receptor (beta chain) was seen repeatedly, ten times or more. Its cognate antigen is unknown. These data come from a study of T-cell memory formation after mild COVID-19. Study outcomes and limitations: Shrinking CD4+ clones were chiefly CM and EM; CD8+ ones were chiefly EMRA. Whereas later expanders leaned CD4+, clones contracting day 15 to 85 showed a balanced CD4/CD8 makeup.

The length of the CDR3 is 15 residues. Germline V gene sequence: CDR1 KGHSH, CDR2 LQKENI. Trimming took 3 bases from V and 4 from J, leaving 15 bases between them. TCRdb passed the 5' RACE reads through MiXCR, listing each CDR3 protein once. The sample lists around 200,000 distinct CDR3 sequences; about 9.2% were seen once. The genes are TRBV18 and TRBJ1-1, with unresolved D. The TCR sequence derives from a man younger than 35 who had mild COVID-19 (a few samples of this study predate the infection). Cell type and time point are not known. What was sequenced was PBMCs or a T cell subset sorted from them (not recorded which). The CDR3 nucleotides read TGTGCCAGCTCACCGGGGTCCGGCGACGGCACTGAAGCTTTCTTT. Its protein product is CASSPGSGDGTEAFF.